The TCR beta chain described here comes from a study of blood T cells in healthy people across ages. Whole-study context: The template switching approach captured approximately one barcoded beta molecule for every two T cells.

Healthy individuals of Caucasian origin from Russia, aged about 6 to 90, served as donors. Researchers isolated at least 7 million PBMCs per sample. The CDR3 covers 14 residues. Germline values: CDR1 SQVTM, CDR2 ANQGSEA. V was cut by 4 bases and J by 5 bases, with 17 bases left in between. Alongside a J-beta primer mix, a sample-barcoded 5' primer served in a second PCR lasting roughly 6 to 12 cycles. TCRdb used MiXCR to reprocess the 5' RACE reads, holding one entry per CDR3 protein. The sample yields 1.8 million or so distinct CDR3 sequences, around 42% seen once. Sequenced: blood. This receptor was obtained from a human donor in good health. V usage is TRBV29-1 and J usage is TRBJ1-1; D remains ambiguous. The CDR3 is CSVVWERPGTEAFF. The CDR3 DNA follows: TGCAGCGTTGTTTGGGAACGGCCCGGGACTGAAGCTTTCTTT.